Below, 3 T cell receptor beta chains from the same sample are listed, as sequenced in a study of blood T cell repertoires in COVID-19. The assay was immunoSEQ multiplex PCR, and TCRdb's table has in-frame clones only and misses some. The table records 100,000 or so clones, about four fifths of them present only once. Sequencing was carried out using peripheral blood. These receptors were taken from a woman aged 80 or over with acute or convalescent COVID-19.

This sequence joins TRBV28 and TRBJ2-4; 10 nucleotides match TRBD1. After removal of 6 bases from V and 6 bases from J, the junction contained 8 bases not matched to a gene. Per the germline V gene, CDR1 is MDHEN and CDR2 is SYDVKM. The CDR3 length is 15 residues. CDR3 in DNA: TGTGCCAGCAGCCTGGAAGGGACAGGGGCAAACATTCAGTACTTC. Translating gives CASSLEGTGANIQYF.

V and J are TRBV6-1 and TRBJ1-5; maybe TRBD1 (5 bases). Deletions cut 1 base from V and 6 bases from J, with 7 bases between. Germline CDR1 MNHNS, CDR2 SASEGT. The CDR3 has 13 residues. CDR3 sequence reads: CASSEDQGQPQHF. CDR3 bases: TGTGCCAGCAGTGAAGACCAGGGTCAGCCCCAGCATTTT.

This clone was counted a single time. The gene calls are TRBV18 and TRBJ2-5, with TRBD2 matching 8 bases. Germline CDR1 is KGHSH and CDR2 is LQKENI. V trimming: 3 bases; J trimming: 2 bases; junction bases outside the gene matches: 8. The CDR3 contains 16 residues. The CDR3 region is CASSPRAGVDQETQYF. The CDR3 DNA reads TGTGCCAGCTCACCGCGAGCGGGAGTTGATCAAGAGACCCAGTACTTC.